These 22 T cell receptor beta chains share one sample of origin, sequenced in a study of T cells in Graves' hyperthyroidism and ophthalmopathy. TCR beta CDR3 sequences were amplified from RNA transcripts. HTBI primers drove first-round RT-PCR of the TCR CDR3. TCRdb reprocessed the multiplex PCR reads via MiXCR and lists one record per CDR3 protein. This table has hundreds of thousands of distinct CDR3 sequences, 38% appearing once. The sample comprised blood. Every receptor here comes from a man aged 18-30 years with Graves' hyperthyroidism.

Points on this clonotype: A junction boundary mismatches the germline segment, possibly from a read error. The chain carries TRBV4-1 and TRBJ2-6; perhaps TRBD1 as D (5 bases). CDR3 length equals 14 residues. CDR1 MGHRA and CDR2 YSYEKL come from the germline V gene. CDR3 sequence (DNA): TGCGCCAGCAGCCAGGCAACTGGGGCCAAAGTCCTGACTTTC. Protein sequence: CASSQATGAKVLTF.

The chain couples TRBV29-1 to TRBJ2-6; D perhaps matches TRBD2 (5 bases). Germline CDR1 reads SQVTM; CDR2 reads ANQGSEA. The CDR3 extends over 13 amino acids. The CDR3, as DNA: TGCAGTTTAGAGGGCTCTGGGGCCAACGTCCTGACTTTC. This gives the protein CSLEGSGANVLTF.

The V and J genes are TRBV19 and TRBJ1-3; D remains unclear. Germline CDR1 LNHDA, CDR2 SQIVND (reference sequence). CDR3 length equals 12 residues. V gave up 8 bases and J gave up 5 bases, with 10 bases separating them. For the CDR3, the DNA is TGTGCCAGTTTGGGCAGCCGAAACACCATATATTTT. Translation: CASLGSRNTIYF.

The table lists this clonotype with many counts. V is TRBV19 and J is TRBJ2-6, with D unclear. Trimming took off 7 bases at V and 0 bases at J, with 7 bases between the two ends. The CDR3 consists of 14 residues. The germline V gene has CDR1 LNHDA and CDR2 SQIVND (reference sequence). CDR3 in amino acids: CASNSLSGANVLTF. CDR3 DNA sequence: TGTGCCAGTAACTCCCTCTCTGGGGCCAACGTCCTGACTTTC.

A remark on this clonotype: This may be a read error: a much more frequent sequence differs by one nucleotide. J is TRBJ2-6 and V is TRBV29-1; no clear D. From germline, CDR1 is SQVTM and CDR2 ANQGSEA. This CDR3 has 14 residues. Trimming took 6 bases from V and 0 from J, leaving 9 bases between them. Written as DNA, the CDR3 is TGCAGCGTCAAGGCGCCCTCTGGGGCCAACGTCCTGACTTTC. This encodes CSVKAPSGANVLTF.

The chain employs TRBV12-3 or TRBV12-4 and TRBJ1-1; D is undetermined. Trimming removed 6 bases at V and 7 bases at J, with 12 bases between. The CDR3 runs to 12 residues. The CDR3 sequence is CASSPRGSEAFF. CDR3 sequence (DNA): TGTGCCAGCAGCCCCCGCGGGAGTGAAGCTTTCTTT.

On this clonotype itself: The junction does not match germline at one end; this may be a read error. The gene calls are TRBV7-2 and TRBJ2-2; TRBD1 matches 8 bases. CDR1 and CDR2 from the germline V gene are SGHTA and FQGNSA. The CDR3 covers 15 residues. CDR3 in amino acids: CASSLNRGDTGELVF. The CDR3 nucleotides read TGTGCCAGCAGCTTAAACAGGGGGGACACCGGGGAGCTGGTTTTT.

The chain uses TRBV20-1 and TRBJ1-3; 7 bases are a match to TRBD1. This CDR3 has 18 residues. V dropped 0 bases and J dropped 3; count of bases not matched to a gene: 14. Germline V gene sequence: CDR1 DFQATT, CDR2 SNEGSKA (reference sequence). Here the CDR3 DNA reads TGCAGTGCTAGAGATCAGACAGGGTTGAGTTCATATGGAAACACCATATATTTT. Residues: CSARDQTGLSSYGNTIYF.

The table lists this clonotype with many counts. The V gene is TRBV19, the J gene TRBJ1-3; D ambiguous. The V gene lost 5 bases and the J gene lost 0 bases, with 11 bases spanning the gap. Germline CDR1 and CDR2: LNHDA and SQIVND (reference sequence). The CDR3 loop spans 15 amino acids. The CDR3 nucleotides read TGTGCCAGTAGTTCTACAGCGGACTCTGGAAACACCATATATTTT. This codes for CASSSTADSGNTIYF.

The table lists this clonotype with many counts. The rearrangement links TRBV12-3 or TRBV12-4 to TRBJ1-5; tentatively, D is TRBD1 (5 bases). V gave up 9 bases and J gave up 5 bases, with 11 bases separating them. The CDR3 totals 12 residues. The CDR3, as DNA: TGTGCCAGTAGGGGAGGGGATCAGCCCCAGCATTTT. Translation: CASRGGDQPQHF.

The chain is built from TRBV6-5 and TRBJ2-7; no clear D. Trimming took 0 bases from V and 7 from J, leaving 10 bases between them. CDR3 size: 13 residues. The germline V gene has CDR1 MNHEY and CDR2 SVGAGI. The CDR3 region has the DNA TGTGCCAGCAGTTACTCGGACGGCTGGGAGCAGTACTTC. Amino acid sequence: CASSYSDGWEQYF.

This chain connects TRBV29-1 to TRBJ2-5; the D gene is possibly TRBD1 (6 bases). The CDR3 consists of 12 residues. Germline V gene data show CDR1 as SQVTM and CDR2 as ANQGSEA. Deletions cut 5 bases from V and 5 bases from J, with 12 bases between. The CDR3 spells CSVIQGGETQYF. CDR3 nucleotides: TGCAGCGTTATACAGGGTGGCGAGACCCAGTACTTC.

The rearrangement joins TRBV6-2 or TRBV6-3 to TRBJ1-5; tentative D call: TRBD1 (5 bases). V gave up 1 base and J gave up 5 bases, with 18 bases separating them. CDR3 length equals 17 residues. Germline CDR1 and CDR2: MNHEY and SVGEGT. The CDR3 nucleotides are TGTGCCAGCAGTTACTTTCAAGGGGTGAGGTGGGATCAGCCCCAGCATTTT. This encodes CASSYFQGVRWDQPQHF.

V and J are TRBV7-2 and TRBJ1-1, with a tentative D call TRBD1 (5 bases). This CDR3 region has 18 residues. CDR1 SGHTA and CDR2 FQGNSA come from the germline V gene. V lost 2 bases to trimming and J lost 1 base, with 20 bases between them. The CDR3 nucleotides are TGTGCCAGCAGCTTAAGCGGGGTTTGGACACCAACGAACACTGAAGCTTTCTTT. The encoded protein is CASSLSGVWTPTNTEAFF. The entire variable domain, with the rest obtained from reference TRBV7-2 and TRBJ1-1, is as follows: GAGVSQSPSNKVTEKGKDVELRCDPISGHTALYWYRQSLGQGLEFLIYFQGNSAPDKSGLPSDRFSAERTGGSVSTLTIQRTQQEDSAVYLCASSLSGVWTPTNTEAFFGQGTRLTVV.

This clonotype has only a few counts. The chain employs TRBV10-3 and TRBJ1-2, with TRBD1 matching over 7 bases. V shed 10 bases and J 5 bases; nucleotides not matched to a gene: 10. The germline CDR1 and CDR2 sequences are ENHRY and SYGVKD. The CDR3 sequence is 13 residues long. The CDR3 here is CATGTDDFYGYTF. The CDR3 region has the DNA TGTGCCACCGGGACAGACGACTTTTATGGCTACACCTTC.

This clonotype was detected only once. CDR3 in DNA: TGCGCCAGCAGCCTCCAGGCGGGCCGGAGCTCCTACGAGCAGTACTTC. Its translation is CASSLQAGRSSYEQYF. This chain connects TRBV4-1 to TRBJ2-7, with D maybe TRBD2 (5 bases). Germline V lookup: CDR1 MGHRA, CDR2 YSYEKL. V lost 4 bases and J 0 bases, leaving 16 bases between the germline ends. The CDR3 consists of 16 residues.

This clonotype has more than one count but fewer than ten. The chain recombines TRBV10-1 with TRBJ1-1, with 7 bases matching TRBD1. The germline V gene has CDR1 WNHNN and CDR2 SYGVQD (reference sequence). V gave up 5 bases and J gave up 3 bases; unmatched junction bases: 12. CDR3 size: 16 residues. The CDR3 region has the DNA TGCGCCAGCAGTCCCGGGACAGCGGGGATATACACTGAAGCTTTCTTT. It is translated as CASSPGTAGIYTEAFF.

This clonotype showed up just a few times. The chain joins TRBV5-1 to TRBJ1-4; weak D call: TRBD1 (5 bases). The CDR3 has 14 residues. V gave up 4 bases and J gave up 7 bases, with 14 bases separating them. Germline assignment: CDR1 SGHRS and CDR2 YFSETQ. CDR3 nucleotide sequence: TGCGCCAGCAGCCGACTCGGGGGGGGTGAAAAACTGTTTTTT. This gives the protein CASSRLGGGEKLFF.

A note on this clonotype: An end of the junction does not agree with germline; a read error may underlie this. This sequence joins TRBV29-1 and TRBJ2-7; TRBD1 might be the D (7 bases). The CDR3 loop spans 15 amino acids. Germline V gives CDR1 SQVTM, CDR2 ANQGSEA. In DNA form, the CDR3 reads TGCAGCGTTGAATTCGCGGGACAGCCCTCCTACGAGCAGTGCTTC. This encodes CSVEFAGQPSYEQCF.

With regard to this clonotype: This may come from a read error, since a much larger clone is one base off. The genes are TRBV9 and TRBJ1-1, with 8 bases identical to TRBD1. The CDR3 is made up of 15 amino acids. Germline V gene lookup returns CDR1 SGDLS and CDR2 YYNGEE. Here the CDR3 DNA reads TGTGCCGGCAGCGGTAGACAGGGGTTGAACACTGAAGCTTTCTTT. Translated: CAGSGRQGLNTEAFF.

The chain is built from TRBV15 and TRBJ2-3; D unresolved. V lost 5 bases and J 6 bases, leaving 9 bases between the germline ends. The CDR3 is made up of 12 amino acids. Germline V gene data show CDR1 as LNHNV and CDR2 as YYDKDF (reference sequence). CDR3 protein: CATSWMLDTQYF. In nucleotides, the CDR3 is TGTGCCACCAGCTGGATGTTGGATACGCAGTATTTT.

This clonotype has only a few counts. This chain connects TRBV10-3 to TRBJ1-5; D is unclear. V shed 8 bases and J shed 1 base, with 9 bases lying between them. Per the germline V gene, CDR1 is ENHRY and CDR2 is SYGVKD. This CDR3 is built from 13 residues. This CDR3 is CAIAQSSNQPQHF. In nucleotides, the CDR3 is TGTGCCATCGCTCAGTCGAGCAATCAGCCCCAGCATTTT.